This T cell receptor (beta chain) was obtained from a study of T cells in tuberculosis. Study-wide findings and caveats: The TCR-beta difference was not significant; alpha differences partly reflected length. Classification accuracy was 87% (AUROC approximately 0.89) with the GMM-specific repertoire. Active tuberculosis TCR-alpha repertoires lay closer to GMM-specific TCRs than IGRA-negative controls, suggesting clonal expansion.

Concerning this clone: Its antigen is not known.

Some clones are missing from TCRdb's copy, which holds only in-frame ones; the method was immunoSEQ multiplex PCR. The data contain 25,000 to 30,000 clones, approximately 93% of them seen just once; the ten biggest clones take up more than 4%. The CDR3 runs 14 residues. Trimming removed 3 bases at V and 0 bases at J, with 10 bases between. Germline CDR1 is SGHNT and CDR2 is YYREEE (reference sequence). Specimen: PBMCs. This receptor was taken from a donor aged 10-29 years with latent tuberculosis or without tuberculosis infection. The J gene is TRBJ2-7, the V gene TRBV5-4, with D perhaps matching TRBD2 (6 bases). The CDR3 region is CASSWGDGSYEQYF. The CDR3 nucleotides are TGTGCCAGCAGCTGGGGGGACGGCTCCTACGAGCAGTACTTC.